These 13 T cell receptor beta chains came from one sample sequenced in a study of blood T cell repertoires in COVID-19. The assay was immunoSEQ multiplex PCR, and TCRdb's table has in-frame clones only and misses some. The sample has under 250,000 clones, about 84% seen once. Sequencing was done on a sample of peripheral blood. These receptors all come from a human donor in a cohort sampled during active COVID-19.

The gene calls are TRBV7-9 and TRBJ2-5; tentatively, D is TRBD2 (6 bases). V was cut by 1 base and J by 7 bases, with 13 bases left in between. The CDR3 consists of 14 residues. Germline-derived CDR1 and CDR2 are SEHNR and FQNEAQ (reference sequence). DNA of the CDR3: TGTGCCAGCAGCTTAGTAACTAGCCGGGGGACCCAGTACTTC. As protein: CASSLVTSRGTQYF.

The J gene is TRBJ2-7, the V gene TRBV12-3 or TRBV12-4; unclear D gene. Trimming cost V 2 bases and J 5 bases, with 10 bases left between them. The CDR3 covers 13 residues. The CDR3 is CASSLLLRDEQYF. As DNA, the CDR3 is TGTGCCAGCAGTTTACTTCTACGGGACGAGCAGTACTTC.

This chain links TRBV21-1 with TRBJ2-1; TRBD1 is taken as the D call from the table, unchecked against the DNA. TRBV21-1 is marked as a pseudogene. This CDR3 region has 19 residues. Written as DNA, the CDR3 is TGTGCCAGCAGCCCGCGTACCTCAACCGGGACAGGGAACTACAATGAGCAGTTCTTC. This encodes CASSPRTSTGTGNYNEQFF.

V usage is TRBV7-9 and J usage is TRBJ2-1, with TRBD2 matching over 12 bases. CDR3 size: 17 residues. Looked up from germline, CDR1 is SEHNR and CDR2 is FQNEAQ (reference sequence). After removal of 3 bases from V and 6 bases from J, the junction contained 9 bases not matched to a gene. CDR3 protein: CASSFPSGRVLRNEQFF. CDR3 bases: TGTGCCAGCAGCTTCCCTAGCGGGAGGGTTCTTCGCAATGAGCAGTTCTTC.

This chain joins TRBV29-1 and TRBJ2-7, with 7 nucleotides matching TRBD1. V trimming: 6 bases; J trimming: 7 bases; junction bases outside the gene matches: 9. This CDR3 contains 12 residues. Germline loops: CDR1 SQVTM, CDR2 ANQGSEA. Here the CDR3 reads CSVAYRGEEQYF. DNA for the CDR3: TGCAGCGTCGCGTACAGGGGAGAAGAGCAGTACTTC.

This chain's CDR3 is CASSLRGSGGEQFF. CDR3 DNA: TGTGCCAGCAGCTTACGCGGGAGTGGCGGTGAGCAGTTCTTC. The V and J genes are TRBV5-4 and TRBJ2-1; 7 bases map to TRBD2. Germline trimming cut 2 bases from V and 9 bases from J; bases unmatched to any gene: 8. The length of the CDR3 is 14 residues. CDR1 and CDR2 (germline): SGHNT, YYREEE (reference sequence).

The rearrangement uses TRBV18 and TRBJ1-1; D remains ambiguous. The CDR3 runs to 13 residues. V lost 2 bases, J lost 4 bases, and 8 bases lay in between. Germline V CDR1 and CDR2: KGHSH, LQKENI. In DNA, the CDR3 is TGTGCCAGCTCACCATCAGGTCGCACTGAAGCTTTCTTT. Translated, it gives CASSPSGRTEAFF.

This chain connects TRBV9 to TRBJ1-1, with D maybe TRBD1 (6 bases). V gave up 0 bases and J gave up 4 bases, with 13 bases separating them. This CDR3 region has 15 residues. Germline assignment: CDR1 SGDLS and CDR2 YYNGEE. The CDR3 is CASSVGPGVSTEAFF. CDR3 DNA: TGTGCCAGCAGCGTAGGACCAGGGGTGAGCACTGAAGCTTTCTTT.

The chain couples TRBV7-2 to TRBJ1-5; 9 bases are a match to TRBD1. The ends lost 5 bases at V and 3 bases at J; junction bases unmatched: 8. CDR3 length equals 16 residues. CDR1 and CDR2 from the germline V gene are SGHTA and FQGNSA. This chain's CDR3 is CASSPQTGGTNQPQHF. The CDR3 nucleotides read TGTGCCAGCAGCCCCCAGACAGGGGGTACCAATCAGCCCCAGCATTTT. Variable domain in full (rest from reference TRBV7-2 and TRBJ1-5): GAGVSQSPSNKVTEKGKDVELRCDPISGHTALYWYRQSLGQGLEFLIYFQGNSAPDKSGLPSDRFSAERTGGSVSTLTIQRTQQEDSAVYLCASSPQTGGTNQPQHFGDGTRLSIL.

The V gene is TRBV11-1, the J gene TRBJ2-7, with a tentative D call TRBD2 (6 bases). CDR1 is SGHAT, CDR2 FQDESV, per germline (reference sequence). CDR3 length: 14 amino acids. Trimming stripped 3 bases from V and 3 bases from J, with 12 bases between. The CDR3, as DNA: TGTGCCAGCAGCTTCAGAGGAGGGAACTACGAGCAGTACTTC. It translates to CASSFRGGNYEQYF.

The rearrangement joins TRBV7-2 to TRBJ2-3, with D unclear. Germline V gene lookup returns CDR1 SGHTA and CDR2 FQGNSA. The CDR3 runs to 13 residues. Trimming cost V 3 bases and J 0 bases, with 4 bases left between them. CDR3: CASSFSSTDTQYF. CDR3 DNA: TGTGCCAGCAGCTTCAGTAGCACAGATACGCAGTATTTT. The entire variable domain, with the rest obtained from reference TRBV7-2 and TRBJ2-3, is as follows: GAGVSQSPSNKVTEKGKDVELRCDPISGHTALYWYRQSLGQGLEFLIYFQGNSAPDKSGLPSDRFSAERTGGSVSTLTIQRTQQEDSAVYLCASSFSSTDTQYFGPGTRLTVL.

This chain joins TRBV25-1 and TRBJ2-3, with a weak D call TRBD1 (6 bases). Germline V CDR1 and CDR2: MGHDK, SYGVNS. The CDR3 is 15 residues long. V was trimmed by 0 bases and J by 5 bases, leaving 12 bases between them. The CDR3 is CASSEYRGFQDTQYF. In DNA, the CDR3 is TGTGCCAGCAGTGAATATAGGGGGTTTCAAGATACGCAGTATTTT.

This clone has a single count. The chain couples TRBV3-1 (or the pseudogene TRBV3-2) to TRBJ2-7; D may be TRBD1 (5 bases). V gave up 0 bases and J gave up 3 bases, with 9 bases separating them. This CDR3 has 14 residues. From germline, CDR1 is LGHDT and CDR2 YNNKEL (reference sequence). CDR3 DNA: TGTGCCAGCAGCCAAGACAGGGCCCACTACGAGCAGTACTTC. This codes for CASSQDRAHYEQYF.